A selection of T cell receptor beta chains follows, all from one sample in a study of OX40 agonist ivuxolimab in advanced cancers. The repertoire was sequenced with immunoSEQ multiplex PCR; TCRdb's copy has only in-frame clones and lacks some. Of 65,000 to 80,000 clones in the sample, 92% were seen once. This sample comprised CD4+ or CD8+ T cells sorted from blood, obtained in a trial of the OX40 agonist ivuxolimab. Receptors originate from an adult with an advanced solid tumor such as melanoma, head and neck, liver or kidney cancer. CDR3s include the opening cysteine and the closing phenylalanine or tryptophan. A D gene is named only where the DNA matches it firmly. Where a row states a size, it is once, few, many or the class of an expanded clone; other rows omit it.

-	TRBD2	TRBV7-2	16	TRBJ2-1	TGTGCCAGCAGCTTAGCGGGGACTAGCGGATACAATGAGCAGTTCTTC	CASSLAGTSGYNEQFF
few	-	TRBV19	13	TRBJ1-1	TGTGCCAGTACCACGAGCAGCTCTACTGAAGCTTTCTTT	CASTTSSSTEAFF
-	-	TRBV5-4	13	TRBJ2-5	TGTGCCAGCACTTACGAGAGACAAGAGACCCAGTACTTC	CASTYERQETQYF
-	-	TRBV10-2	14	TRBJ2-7	TGCGCCAGCAGTGATGGAACGGGAGTCTACGAGCAGTACTTC	CASSDGTGVYEQYF
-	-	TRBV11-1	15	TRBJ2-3	TGTGCCAGCAGCTTGGGGCGGACTAGCACAGATACGCAGTATTTT	CASSLGRTSTDTQYF
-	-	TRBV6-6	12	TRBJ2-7	TGTGCCAGCAGTACCTACCAAGCTAGCGAGCACTTC	CASSTYQASEHF
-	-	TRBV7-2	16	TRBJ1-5	TGTGCCAGCAGCTTAGAACTCTCGGCCCCCCCTCAGCCCCAGCATTTT	CASSLELSAPPQPQHF
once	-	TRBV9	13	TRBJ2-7	TGTGCCAGCAGCGTAGCTCCGGACAGAGAACAGTACTTC	CASSVAPDREQYF
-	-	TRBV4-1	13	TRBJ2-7	TGCGCCAGCAGCCAAGCGACCCCCGAAGAGCAGTACTTC	CASSQATPEEQYF
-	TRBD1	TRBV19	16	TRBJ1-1	TGTGCCAGTAGTATTCCACCCGGCAGGGGGGACACTGAAGCTTTCTTT	CASSIPPGRGDTEAFF
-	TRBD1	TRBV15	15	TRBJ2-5	TGTGCCACCAGCATCATATCGACAGGGGCCGAGACCCAGTACTTC	CATSIISTGAETQYF
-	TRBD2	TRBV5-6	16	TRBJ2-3	TGTGCCAGCAGCTCGAAACTAGCGGTTGACCCAGATACGCAGTATTTT	CASSSKLAVDPDTQYF
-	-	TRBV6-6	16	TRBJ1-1	TGTGCCAGCAGTTACTCTCCCGCAGGGATGAACACTGAAGCTTTCTTT	CASSYSPAGMNTEAFF
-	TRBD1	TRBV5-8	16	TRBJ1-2	TGTGCCAGCAGCCCCGGACAGGGCTATCCTAACTATGGCTACACCTTC	CASSPGQGYPNYGYTF
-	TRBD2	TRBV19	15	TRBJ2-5	TGTGCCACCTCACACGGAGCGGGAGGGCAAGAGACCCAGTACTTC	CATSHGAGGQETQYF
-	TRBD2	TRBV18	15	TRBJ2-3	TGTGCCAGCTCACCAGGACTAGCGGGGGCAGATACGCAGTATTTT	CASSPGLAGADTQYF
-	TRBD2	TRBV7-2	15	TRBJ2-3	TGTGCCAGCAGCTTCGTAGCGGGAGAGGTAGATACGCAGTATTTT	CASSFVAGEVDTQYF
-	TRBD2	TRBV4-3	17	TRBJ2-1	TGCGCCAGCAGCCAAGGGCCTCCGGGACTAGCGGGAGTTGAGCAGTTCTTC	CASSQGPPGLAGVEQFF
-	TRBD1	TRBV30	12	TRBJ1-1	TGTGCCTGGAGTTACAGGGGTACTGAAGCTTTCTTT	CAWSYRGTEAFF
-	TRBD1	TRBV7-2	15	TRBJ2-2	TGTGCCAGCAGCTGGACAGGGGGGAACACCGGGGAGCTGTTTTTT	CASSWTGGNTGELFF
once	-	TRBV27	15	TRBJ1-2	TGTGCCAGCAGTTACTACAATAGACCTAACTATGGCTACACCTTC	CASSYYNRPNYGYTF
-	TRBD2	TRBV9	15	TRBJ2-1	TGTGCCAGCAGCGTATTCCGGGAGGTCTACAATGAGCAGTTCTTC	CASSVFREVYNEQFF
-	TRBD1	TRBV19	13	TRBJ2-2	TGTGCCAGTAGGACAGGGTTCGCCGGGGAGCTGTTTTTT	CASRTGFAGELFF
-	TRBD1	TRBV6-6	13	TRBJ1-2	TGTGCCAGCACCTTCGGGACAGGGCATGGCTACACCTTC	CASTFGTGHGYTF
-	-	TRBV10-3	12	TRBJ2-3	TGTGCCATCAGTGAGCGTAGTAATACGCAGTATTTT	CAISERSNTQYF
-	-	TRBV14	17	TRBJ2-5	TGTGCCAGCAGCCAAGCGAAGGGGGGTGGGCCTCAAGAGACCCAGTACTTC	CASSQAKGGGPQETQYF
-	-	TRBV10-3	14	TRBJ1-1	TGTGCCATCAGTGAGTCGAGAGGGAGCACTGAAGCTTTCTTT	CAISESRGSTEAFF
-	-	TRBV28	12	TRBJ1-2	TGTGCCAGCAGTTCCGAGGGATATGGCTACACCTTC	CASSSEGYGYTF
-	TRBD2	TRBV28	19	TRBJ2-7	TGTGCCAGCAGTCCCCGGGGACTAGCGGGAGGTCAGAGCTCCTACGAGCAGTACTTC	CASSPRGLAGGQSSYEQYF
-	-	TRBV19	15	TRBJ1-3	TGTGCCAGTAGTATAGGACGGATCTCTGGAAACACCATATATTTT	CASSIGRISGNTIYF
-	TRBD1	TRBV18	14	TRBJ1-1	TGTGCCAGCTCACCAGGGACAGAGAACACTGAAGCTTTCTTT	CASSPGTENTEAFF
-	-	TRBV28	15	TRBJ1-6	TGTGCCAGCAGTTTTGGGCAGGGACCTAATTCACCCCTCCACTTT	CASSFGQGPNSPLHF
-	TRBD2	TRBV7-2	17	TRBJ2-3	TGTGCCAGCAGCTTAGCGACTAGCGGGAGGAGCACAGATACGCAGTATTTT	CASSLATSGRSTDTQYF
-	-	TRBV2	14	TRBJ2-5	TGTGCCAGCAGCTCGGGGTTTCCCAGGGAGACCCAGTACTTC	CASSSGFPRETQYF
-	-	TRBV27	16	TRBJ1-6	TGTGCCAGCAGTTTGGTAACGGGGTCTGATCAATCACCCCTCCACTTT	CASSLVTGSDQSPLHF
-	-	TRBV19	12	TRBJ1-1	TGTGCCAGTAGTGCAACGAACACTGAAGCTTTCTTT	CASSATNTEAFF
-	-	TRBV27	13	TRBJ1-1	TGTGCCAGCTTCAACACCCCAGTCACTGAAGCTTTCTTT	CASFNTPVTEAFF
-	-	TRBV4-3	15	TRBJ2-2	TGCGCCAGCAGCCTGACAGAAACGAACACCGGGGAGCTGTTTTTT	CASSLTETNTGELFF
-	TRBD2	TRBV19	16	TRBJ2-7	TGTGCCAGTAGTGTGACTAGCGGGACTTCCTCCTACGAGCAGTACTTC	CASSVTSGTSSYEQYF
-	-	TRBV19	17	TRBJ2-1	TGTGCCAGTAGGGGCGTGGGGCGACCCCCCTACTACAATGAGCAGTTCTTC	CASRGVGRPPYYNEQFF
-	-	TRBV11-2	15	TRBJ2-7	TGTGCCAGCAGCCCGGGACACCAAAGCTCCTACGAGCAGTACTTC	CASSPGHQSSYEQYF
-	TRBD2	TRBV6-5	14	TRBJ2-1	TGTGCCAGCAGTTACCACGGGAGGGACAATGAGCAGTTCTTC	CASSYHGRDNEQFF
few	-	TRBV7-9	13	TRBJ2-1	TGTGCCAGCAGCTTTTGGGGCCGGAATGAGCAGTTCTTC	CASSFWGRNEQFF
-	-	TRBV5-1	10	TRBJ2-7	TGCGCCAGCAGCTCCTACGAGCAGTACTTC	CASSSYEQYF
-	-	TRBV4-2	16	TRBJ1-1	TGTGCCAGCAGCCAAGATCAGGTCGGGGTTAACACTGAAGCTTTCTTT	CASSQDQVGVNTEAFF